The rows below give T cell receptor beta chains drawn from one sample of a study of cytomegalovirus exposure and HLA in healthy donors. Sequenced by immunoSEQ multiplex PCR; TCRdb stores in-frame clones only, minus some. This table holds 120,000 to 150,000 clones, just over 65% found once. Material: PBMCs. The receptors originated from a woman aged 55-70 years in good health and CMV-seronegative. CDR3s include the opening cysteine and the closing phenylalanine or tryptophan. Fields, in order: V gene, clone size, D gene, J gene, CDR3 DNA, CDR3 protein. D genes are given only for firm matches. Some rows mark clone size as missing; the rest say once, few, many or name a class of expanded clone.

>TRBV6-6|many|.|TRBJ1-3
TGTGCCAGCCGACCAGACAGATCAGGAAACACCATATATTTT
CASRPDRSGNTIYF
>TRBV9|.|.|TRBJ2-1
TGTGCCAGCAGCGTAGCGGGGATAGGGTTTGGTGAGCAGTTCTTC
CASSVAGIGFGEQFF
>TRBV19|few|TRBD1|TRBJ2-2
TGTGCCAGTAGTATCCCAGGGGGTAACACCGGGGAGCTGTTTTTT
CASSIPGGNTGELFF
>TRBV6-5|few|.|TRBJ1-5
TGTGCCAGCAAGGAGCAGCAGCCCCAGCATTTT
CASKEQQPQHF
>TRBV29-1|.|.|TRBJ2-3
TGCAGCGTTGTTGGATTTGGGCAGGGGTGGAACACAGATACGCAGTATTTT
CSVVGFGQGWNTDTQYF
>TRBV5-1|.|TRBD1|TRBJ2-1
TGCGCCAGCAGCTTGGACCGGGACAGAGAAGGGAATGAGCAGTTCTTC
CASSLDRDREGNEQFF
>TRBV9|.|TRBD1|TRBJ1-5
TGTGCCAGCAGCGTTGCGGGACAGGGTCATCAGCCCCAGCATTTT
CASSVAGQGHQPQHF
>TRBV5-4|few|TRBD1|TRBJ1-3
TGTGCCAGCAGCTTAGACAGGGGGACCGGAAACACCATATATTTT
CASSLDRGTGNTIYF
>TRBV5-1|.|TRBD2|TRBJ2-3
TGCGCCAGCAGCTCCACTAGCGGGGGGGCAGATACGCAGTATTTT
CASSSTSGGADTQYF
>TRBV10-3|.|TRBD1|TRBJ2-3
TGTGCCATCAGGACAGGGTCGTCAGATACGCAGTATTTT
CAIRTGSSDTQYF
>TRBV4-1|few|TRBD1|TRBJ1-1
TGCGCCAGCAGCCAATCCCAAACCGGGACAGGCGAAGCTTTCTTT
CASSQSQTGTGEAFF
>TRBV6-5|.|.|TRBJ2-2
TGTGCCAGCAAACCTGGGACTTCCTACACCGGGGAGCTGTTTTTT
CASKPGTSYTGELFF
>TRBV9|.|.|TRBJ2-3
TGTGCCAGCAGCCCAGCGGGTTATACGCAGTATTTT
CASSPAGYTQYF
>TRBV4-1|.|.|TRBJ2-1
TGCGCCAGCAGCCAAGATATTGGCAGGTACAATGAGCAGTTCTTC
CASSQDIGRYNEQFF
>TRBV5-1|.|.|TRBJ2-2
TGCGCCAGCAGCTTGGGGCAGGGAGGCACCGGGGAGCTGTTTTTT
CASSLGQGGTGELFF
>TRBV5-1|few|.|TRBJ1-3
TGCGCCAGCAGCTTGGACGGGAACTCTGGAAACACCATATATTTT
CASSLDGNSGNTIYF
>TRBV5-6|.|TRBD1|TRBJ1-4
TGTGCCAGCAGCTACGCAGGGGGCCCTCCACGTGAAAAACTGTTTTTT
CASSYAGGPPREKLFF
>TRBV6-1|.|.|TRBJ1-6
TGTGCCAGCAGTGAAGGCCCAGACGGGACTAAAGGGGCCCTCCACTTT
CASSEGPDGTKGALHF
>TRBV6-5|once|.|TRBJ2-1
TGTGCCAGCCTCGACAGCGTATACAATGAGCAGTTCTTC
CASLDSVYNEQFF
>TRBV4-2|few|.|TRBJ2-1
TGTGCCAGCAGCCATAGACGTGGCGGAGGGCTCAGTGAGCAGTTCTTC
CASSHRRGGGLSEQFF
>TRBV11-2|.|.|TRBJ1-2
TGTGCCAGCAGCTTAGGGCAGGGCGCCAATAACTATGGCTACACCTTC
CASSLGQGANNYGYTF
>TRBV7-9|few|.|TRBJ1-1
TGTGCCAGCAGCTACCTGGGGAGGAACACTGAAGCTTTCTTT
CASSYLGRNTEAFF
>TRBV19|few|TRBD1|TRBJ2-2
TGTGCCAGTAGCAACGGACAGGGGGCGAGGACCGGGGAGCTGTTTTTT
CASSNGQGARTGELFF
>TRBV19|.|.|TRBJ2-6
TGTGCCAGTAAGCTAAGTTCCCGCTCTGGGGCCAACGTCCTGACTTTC
CASKLSSRSGANVLTF
>TRBV7-8|.|.|TRBJ1-3
TGTGCCAGCAGCCATCGCGCTTCGGGAAACACCATATATTTT
CASSHRASGNTIYF
>TRBV18|.|TRBD1|TRBJ2-2
TGTGCCAGCTCACCTGACAGGGCCGGGGAGCTGTTTTTT
CASSPDRAGELFF
>TRBV5-1|.|.|TRBJ1-4
TGCGCCAGCAGCGTAACAGGGATTACAACTAATGAAAAACTGTTTTTT
CASSVTGITTNEKLFF
>TRBV27|few|.|TRBJ2-3
TGTGCCAGCAGTTTAAGGGCCGCAGGGGCGCCCACAGATACGCAGTATTTT
CASSLRAAGAPTDTQYF
>TRBV19|few|.|TRBJ1-5
TGTGCCAGTAGTCTCCGGACGGTTGGACTTCAGCCCCAGCATTTT
CASSLRTVGLQPQHF
>TRBV7-9|once|.|TRBJ1-3
TGTTCCAGCAGCCTATCATCTGGAAACACCATATATTTT
CSSSLSSGNTIYF
>TRBV7-2|.|TRBD1|TRBJ1-5
TGTGCCAGCAGCTTGACAGGGGGCGCAGGCAATCAGCCCCAGCATTTT
CASSLTGGAGNQPQHF
>TRBV19|.|TRBD2|TRBJ2-1
TGTGCCAGTAGTATTCAAGCGGGGGGGCTGGGTGAGCAGTTCTTC
CASSIQAGGLGEQFF
>TRBV7-7|.|TRBD1|TRBJ2-1
TGTGCCAGCAGCGTCGGACAGGGTGTGGGTGAGCAGTTCTTC
CASSVGQGVGEQFF
>TRBV6-5|once|TRBD1|TRBJ1-2
TGTGCCAGCAGTCCGACAGGGAACTATGGCTACACCTTC
CASSPTGNYGYTF
>TRBV10-3|.|.|TRBJ2-5
TGTGCCATCAATAGGGGGGGAGGGCTGGAGACCCAGTACTTC
CAINRGGGLETQYF
>TRBV29-1|.|TRBD2|TRBJ2-3
TGCAGCTGCGGGACTAGCGGCACAGATACGCAGTATTTT
CSCGTSGTDTQYF
>TRBV14|once|.|TRBJ2-7
TGTGCCAGCAGCCAACAAGCCTACGAGCAGTACTTC
CASSQQAYEQYF